This T cell receptor (beta chain) is drawn from a study of monozygotic twins with inflammatory bowel disease. cDNA for each sample came from eight separate reactions. Reprocessing the 5' RACE reads, TCRdb reports a single entry for every CDR3 protein and omits DNA. In total, the table holds 150,000 to 200,000 distinct CDR3 sequences. There are 14 residues in the CDR3. Germline CDR1 and CDR2: MDHEN and SYDVKM. The chain combines TRBV28 with TRBJ1-5. What was sequenced was blood. The sequence derives from a human donor with ulcerative colitis or Crohn's disease, or a healthy co-twin of an affected twin (not recorded which). CDR3 sequence: CARVREGSNQPQHF.